This T cell receptor beta chain originates from a study of cytotoxic CD8 clonotypes in ibrutinib-treated CLL. About the study: Included were roughly ten relapsed/refractory and roughly 15 treatment-naive patients, of whom about 18 were IGHV unmutated. Following treatment for a median around twelve months, range 6 to 36, response samples were then taken.

A single count supports this clone. As yet, its antigen is unknown. At one end, the junction sequence differs from germline, possibly due to a read error. Study conclusions and caveats: Public clonotypes (which were uncommon) either contracted or remained stable on treatment.

Per the germline V gene, CDR1 is SSHAT and CDR2 is FNYEAQ (reference sequence). The CDR3 length is 13 residues. Sequenced by immunoSEQ multiplex PCR; TCRdb stores in-frame clones only, minus some. The sample lists roughly 180,000 clones, around 80% occurring once. The specimen comprised PBMCs, sampled after 24 months of ibrutinib treatment. This sequence was found in a human donor with chronic lymphocytic leukemia. V and J are TRBV7-7 and TRBJ2-2, with no clear D. In DNA form, the CDR3 reads TGTGCTAGCAACTGGGTCGGCACCGGGGAGCTGTTTTTT. It translates to CASNWVGTGELFF.